One and the same sample provided the 32 T cell receptor beta chains below, sequenced in a study of technical replicates of blood from several donors. This table comes from immunoSEQ multiplex PCR, and its TCRdb copy is limited to in-frame clones, with some not included. The sample holds around 83,000 clones; 91% are singletons and the top ten take about 0.35%. Material: T cells isolated from PBMCs. All receptors come from a human donor in good health. Some clones in this sample may be carry-over from other donors' samples.

The chain links TRBV9 to TRBJ1-5, with 8 nucleotides matching TRBD1. From germline, CDR1 is SGDLS and CDR2 YYNGEE. V was pared by 0 bases and J by 4 bases, with 0 bases of the junction left unmatched. This CDR3 is built from 14 residues. The CDR3 coding sequence is TGTGCCAGCAGCGTAGGACAGGGGAATCAGCCCCAGCATTTT. Translating gives CASSVGQGNQPQHF.

This clone was seen more than once but under ten times. The V and J genes are TRBV19 and TRBJ1-1, with D uncertain. Per the germline V gene, CDR1 is LNHDA and CDR2 is SQIVND (reference sequence). The V end was cut by 10 bases, the J end by 8 bases, with 14 bases between. This CDR3 contains 11 residues. CDR3 protein: CAIHVGREAFF. The DNA for the CDR3 is TGTGCCATTCACGTGGGGAGGGAAGCTTTCTTT.

This clone has a handful of counts. This sequence joins TRBV30 and TRBJ1-1, with no clear D. The V gene's germline CDR1 is GTSNPN and CDR2 SVGIG (reference sequence). The CDR3 runs to 13 residues. Trimming took off 2 bases at V and 6 bases at J, with 13 bases between the two ends. Here the CDR3 reads CAWSSSGRSEAFF. The CDR3, as DNA: TGTGCCTGGAGTTCCTCCGGGAGGTCTGAAGCTTTCTTT.

This clone appeared a single time. The CDR3 DNA reads TGCGCCAGCAGCCACGGACTGGCGGACATTCAGTACTTC. This translates into CASSHGLADIQYF. The chain is built from TRBV4-1 and TRBJ2-4; D is perhaps TRBD2 (5 bases). Germline-derived CDR1 and CDR2 are MGHRA and YSYEKL. The ends were cut back, 3 bases at V and 8 bases at J, with 11 bases in the middle. CDR3 length: 13 residues.

This sequence joins TRBV5-1 and TRBJ2-2, with 8 bases identical to TRBD1. The CDR3 has 16 amino acids. The V gene's germline CDR1 is SGHRS and CDR2 YFSETQ. V gave up 4 bases and J gave up 5 bases; unmatched junction bases: 10. CDR3 DNA sequence: TGCGCCAGCAGCCCCGGACAGGGTGTGTATACCGGGGAGCTGTTTTTT. Translated: CASSPGQGVYTGELFF.

The chain joins TRBV19 to TRBJ2-2; D not resolved. The CDR3 covers 14 residues. V was cut by 6 bases and J by 3 bases, with 11 bases left in between. Germline values: CDR1 LNHDA, CDR2 SQIVND (reference sequence). DNA of the CDR3: TGTGCCAGTAGACCATTCCGGGACACCGGGGAGCTGTTTTTT. Amino acid sequence: CASRPFRDTGELFF.

This clone was recorded only once. The genes are TRBV11-2 and TRBJ2-6; weak D call: TRBD1 (6 bases). V gave up 3 bases and J gave up 2 bases, with 8 bases separating them. Germline V gene lookup returns CDR1 SGHAT and CDR2 FQNNGV. The CDR3 contains 15 residues. The CDR3 DNA reads TGTGCCAGCAGCTTCAGGGGAGCTGGGGCCAACGTCCTGACTTTC. This codes for CASSFRGAGANVLTF.

The V and J genes are TRBV7-9 and TRBJ2-3; no definite D call. V was clipped by 1 base and J by 0 bases, with 11 bases between them. CDR3 length: 16 amino acids. CDR1 SEHNR and CDR2 FQNEAQ come from the germline V gene (reference sequence). CDR3 sequence reads: CASSLDRETSTDTQYF. CDR3 DNA: TGTGCCAGCAGCTTAGATCGTGAGACTAGCACAGATACGCAGTATTTT. The full variable domain, with the rest looked up from reference TRBV7-9 and TRBJ2-3, is DTGVSQNPRHKITKRGQNVTFRCDPISEHNRLYWYRQTLGQGPEFLTYFQNEAQLEKSRLLSDRFSAERPKGSFSTLEIQRTEQGDSAMYLCASSLDRETSTDTQYFGPGTRLTVL.

Remarks on this clone: This sample also contains other DNA sequences that code for the same CDR3. This chain uses TRBV15 with TRBJ2-3; TRBD2 matches 12 bases. Germline CDR1 LNHNV, CDR2 YYDKDF (reference sequence). The CDR3 totals 18 residues. J lost 1 base, V lost 1 base, and 6 bases had no gene match. CDR3 bases: TGTGCCACCAGCAGAGGGCTAGCGGGAGGGCCCGGCACAGATACGCAGTATTTT. Amino acid sequence: CATSRGLAGGPGTDTQYF.

This rearrangement joins TRBV27 to TRBJ1-1; D is possibly TRBD1 (5 bases). The germline gives CDR1 MNHEY, CDR2 SMNVEV (reference sequence). V was clipped by 0 bases and J by 4 bases, with 12 bases between them. The CDR3 covers 15 residues. The CDR3 protein is CASSLSRSGGTEAFF. Here the CDR3 DNA reads TGTGCCAGCAGTTTATCGAGATCCGGGGGCACTGAAGCTTTCTTT.

V usage is TRBV4-1 and J usage is TRBJ2-3; 8 bases match TRBD2. Germline V gives CDR1 MGHRA, CDR2 YSYEKL. With 10 bases clipped from V and 2 bases from J, the junction kept 11 bases outside the gene matches. The CDR3 is 15 amino acids. CDR3 nucleotides: TGCGCCACCACCGGCCTAGCGGGCATCACAGATACGCAGTATTTT. It specifies CATTGLAGITDTQYF.

A few counts support this clone. This rearrangement joins TRBV18 to TRBJ2-1; 8 bases line up with TRBD1. V lost 2 bases to trimming and J lost 10 bases; unmatched junction nucleotides: 10. Germline CDR1 KGHSH, CDR2 LQKENI. The CDR3 covers 15 residues. The CDR3 is CASSPSQGAEREQFF. The CDR3 DNA reads TGTGCCAGCTCACCATCCCAGGGGGCTGAGAGGGAGCAGTTCTTC. Together with reference TRBV18 and TRBJ2-1, the CDR3 gives the full variable domain: NAGVMQNPRHLVRRRGQEARLRCSPMKGHSHVYWYRQLPEEGLKFMVYLQKENIIDESGMPKERFSAEFPKEGPSILRIQQVVRGDSAAYFCASSPSQGAEREQFFGPGTRLTVL.

The J gene is TRBJ2-7, the V gene TRBV28, with 8 bases that match TRBD2. CDR1 is MDHEN and CDR2 is SYDVKM in the germline V gene. V shed 6 bases and J 2 bases; nucleotides not matched to a gene: 3. This CDR3 has 13 amino acids. CDR3 DNA: TGTGCCAGCAGCTTAGCGGGAACCTACGAGCAGTACTTC. As protein: CASSLAGTYEQYF.

This clone was detected once. The rearrangement uses TRBV28 and TRBJ1-5, with D perhaps matching TRBD1 (6 bases). This CDR3 is 16 amino acids long. The V end was cut by 4 bases, the J end by 4 bases, with 17 bases between. The V gene's germline CDR1 is MDHEN and CDR2 SYDVKM. Here the CDR3 reads CASSWQQGIWNQPQHF. The CDR3 DNA follows: TGTGCCAGCAGTTGGCAACAGGGTATCTGGAATCAGCCCCAGCATTTT.

The rearrangement joins TRBV27 to TRBJ2-3, with D tentatively TRBD2 (6 bases). The germline V gene has CDR1 MNHEY and CDR2 SMNVEV (reference sequence). Trimming stripped 5 bases from V and 5 bases from J, with 14 bases between. The CDR3 extends over 14 amino acids. The CDR3 coding sequence is TGTGCCAGCAGTCGGGACTTCAGAAGAGATACGCAGTATTTT. Amino acids: CASSRDFRRDTQYF.

This chain uses TRBV13 with TRBJ2-1, with 11 bases fitting TRBD2. V was clipped by 4 bases and J by 0 bases; unmatched bases: 8. CDR3 size: 18 residues. Germline CDR1 is PRHDT and CDR2 is FYEKMQ (reference sequence). CDR3 protein: CASSSPGTSGTSYNEQFF. Here the CDR3 DNA reads TGTGCCAGCAGCTCACCAGGGACTAGCGGTACCTCCTACAATGAGCAGTTCTTC.

The chain is built from TRBV4-1 and TRBJ1-6; no reliable D call. CDR1 and CDR2 from the germline V gene are MGHRA and YSYEKL. CDR3 length equals 18 residues. Trimming left V 0 bases short and J 6 bases short, with 18 bases between. CDR3 nucleotide sequence: TGCGCCAGCAGCCAAGAAGCCCCCTTGGTTAGTCGTAATTCACCCCTCCACTTT. Its translation is CASSQEAPLVSRNSPLHF.

This chain links TRBV20-1 with TRBJ2-7; possibly TRBD2 for D (6 bases). The CDR3 runs to 11 residues. V was pared by 5 bases and J by 6 bases, with 11 bases between. The germline V gene has CDR1 DFQATT and CDR2 SNEGSKA (reference sequence). The CDR3 coding sequence is TGCAGTGCTCCGACTAGAACCGAGCAGTACTTC. Protein sequence: CSAPTRTEQYF.

The J gene is TRBJ1-1, the V gene TRBV27; weak D call: TRBD1 (6 bases). The CDR3 consists of 15 residues. Germline V lookup: CDR1 MNHEY, CDR2 SMNVEV (reference sequence). Between the trimmed V and J ends, which lost 5 bases and 0 bases, there was a span of 13 bases. CDR3 nucleotides: TGTGCCAGCAGTCTCCAACAGGGTATGAACACTGAAGCTTTCTTT. Protein sequence: CASSLQQGMNTEAFF.

The chain employs TRBV5-1 and TRBJ2-7; perhaps TRBD1 as D (5 bases). Trimming removed 1 base at V and 5 bases at J, with 16 bases between. Germline V gene lookup returns CDR1 SGHRS and CDR2 YFSETQ. There are 15 residues in the CDR3. The CDR3 nucleotides are TGCGCCAGCAGCTTGTATGCAGGGATGATGGACGAGCAGTACTTC. It is translated as CASSLYAGMMDEQYF.

This clone was seen a few times. The V and J genes are TRBV7-8 and TRBJ2-7, with D hard to call. Germline loops: CDR1 SGHVS, CDR2 FQNEAQ. Trimming shortened V by 6 bases and J by 1 base, and 16 bases separated the two germline ends. CDR3 size: 15 residues. In DNA form, the CDR3 reads TGTGCCAGCAGTTACCGGGTCTCCGGTTCCTACGAGCAGTACTTC. Its translation is CASSYRVSGSYEQYF.

V is TRBV9 and J is TRBJ2-7, with TRBD2 matching 9 bases. Germline CDR1 is SGDLS and CDR2 is YYNGEE. The CDR3 has 14 residues. J lost 5 bases, V lost 0 bases, and 3 bases had no gene match. The CDR3 loop reads CASSVGGLANEQYF. CDR3 sequence (DNA): TGTGCCAGCAGCGTAGGGGGACTAGCAAACGAGCAGTACTTC.

J is TRBJ2-7 and V is TRBV10-3, with D uncertain. CDR3 length equals 14 residues. V was trimmed by 7 bases and J by 2 bases, leaving 15 bases between them. CDR1 is ENHRY and CDR2 is SYGVKD in the germline V gene. CDR3 bases: TGTGCCATCAATGCCGACTCCCGGCCCTACGAGCAGTACTTC. Amino acid sequence: CAINADSRPYEQYF.

The chain has TRBV27 and TRBJ2-7, with a weak D call TRBD1 (6 bases). The CDR3 sequence is 14 residues long. Trimming pared 2 bases from V and 3 bases from J, leaving 11 bases between. From germline, CDR1 is MNHEY and CDR2 SMNVEV (reference sequence). The CDR3 bases are TGTGCCAGCAGTTTAACAGGGTCTTTCTACGAGCAGTACTTC. Protein product: CASSLTGSFYEQYF.

The chain has TRBV18 and TRBJ1-1; D is possibly TRBD1 (6 bases). Trimming stripped 8 bases from V and 2 bases from J, with 15 bases between. Germline CDR1 and CDR2: KGHSH and LQKENI. The CDR3 runs 14 residues. Here the CDR3 DNA reads TGTGCCAGCCAGAGGAACAGGGAAAACACTGAAGCTTTCTTT. It codes for CASQRNRENTEAFF.

The chain recombines TRBV10-2 with TRBJ1-1; D is uncertain. Germline V gene lookup returns CDR1 WSHSY and CDR2 SAAADI. V lost 3 bases and J 2 bases, leaving 16 bases between the germline ends. The CDR3 is 16 residues long. The CDR3 loop reads CASSDPRAIGNTEAFF. DNA for the CDR3: TGCGCCAGCAGTGATCCCAGAGCGATAGGAAACACTGAAGCTTTCTTT.

CDR3 nucleotides: TGTGCCAGTAGTATAACTAGCGGGAGATCTTCCACCGGGGAGCTGTTTTTT. Translated: CASSITSGRSSTGELFF. The V gene is TRBV19, the J gene TRBJ2-2; 11 bases agree with TRBD2. Germline CDR1 reads LNHDA; CDR2 reads SQIVND (reference sequence). The V and J ends lost 2 bases and 4 bases, in that order; junction bases with no gene match: 6. The CDR3 has 17 residues.

This chain joins TRBV29-1 and TRBJ1-1; 10 nucleotides line up with TRBD1. CDR3 length: 13 amino acids. CDR1 is SQVTM and CDR2 is ANQGSEA in the germline V gene. The V segment lost 7 bases and the J segment 3 bases; nucleotides outside the gene matches: 5. The CDR3 bases are TGCAGCGCTTCGACAGGGGGCGACACTGAAGCTTTCTTT. Protein product: CSASTGGDTEAFF.

The rearrangement joins TRBV19 to TRBJ1-1; 7 bases match TRBD1. This CDR3 contains 17 residues. J gave up 1 base and V 4 bases, and 12 bases lay outside the gene matches. CDR1 LNHDA and CDR2 SQIVND come from the germline V gene (reference sequence). CDR3 nucleotide sequence: TGTGCCAGTAGTAGGGTAGACATTAGGGGGCAGAACACTGAAGCTTTCTTT. It encodes CASSRVDIRGQNTEAFF.

Here the CDR3 reads CASSPRGQEAAFF. The DNA for the CDR3 is TGTGCCAGCAGCCCTAGGGGGCAGGAGGCAGCTTTCTTT. The V and J genes are TRBV9 and TRBJ1-1, with 7 bases matching TRBD1. CDR3 length equals 13 residues. Germline assignment: CDR1 SGDLS and CDR2 YYNGEE. V lost 4 bases to trimming and J lost 10 bases; unmatched junction nucleotides: 10.

The V and J genes are TRBV7-9 and TRBJ2-5; 8 bases line up with TRBD2. The CDR3 runs to 15 residues. Losses at the gene ends were 7 bases for V and 4 bases for J; bases not matched to a gene: 11. The germline CDR1 and CDR2 sequences are SEHNR and FQNEAQ (reference sequence). The CDR3 reads CASTLTSGGAETQYF. The CDR3 coding sequence is TGTGCCAGCACCCTTACTAGCGGAGGGGCAGAGACCCAGTACTTC.

The chain employs TRBV14 and TRBJ2-7, with D possibly being TRBD2 (5 bases). The CDR3 spans 14 residues. Germline V gene data show CDR1 as SGHDN and CDR2 as FVKESK. Trimming removed 3 bases at V and 6 bases at J, with 15 bases between. The CDR3 spells CASSQYRGSSEQYF. CDR3 nucleotides: TGTGCCAGCAGCCAGTATCGAGGGAGCAGCGAGCAGTACTTC.